The rows below give T cell receptor beta chains drawn from one sample of a study of cytomegalovirus exposure and HLA in healthy donors. Some clones are missing from TCRdb's copy, which holds only in-frame ones; the method was immunoSEQ multiplex PCR. The sample comprises about 150,000 clones, 65% to 75% of which are singletons, and about 2% rests with the top ten. Sequenced sample: PBMCs. These receptor sequences come from a man aged 25 to 45 in good health and CMV-seronegative. CDR3s include the opening cysteine and the closing phenylalanine or tryptophan. Fields, in order: clone size, V gene, D gene, J gene, CDR3 DNA, CDR3 protein. D genes are given only for firm matches. Rows may omit the clone size; those that give it use once, few, many or a size class.

>NA|TRBV7-2|NA|TRBJ1-6
TGTGCCAGCAAGGAGGCCCTTAATTCACCCCTCCACTTT
CASKEALNSPLHF
>NA|TRBV19|TRBD1|TRBJ2-1
TGTGCCAGTAGTATGCAGGGGGTAGGGTATGAGCAGTTCTTC
CASSMQGVGYEQFF
>NA|TRBV6-6|TRBD1|TRBJ1-5
TGTGCCAGCAGTTACTTTGGTACAGGGGGCGATCAGCCCCAGCATTTT
CASSYFGTGGDQPQHF
>few|TRBV30|NA|TRBJ2-3
TGTGCCTGGGAGAAGCAGGGGACCACAGATACGCAGTATTTT
CAWEKQGTTDTQYF
>once|TRBV18|NA|TRBJ2-7
TGTGCCAGCTCACCAATTAGACAGCTCTCCTACGAGCAGTACTTC
CASSPIRQLSYEQYF
>NA|TRBV7-2|TRBD1|TRBJ2-1
TGTGCCAGCAGCTTAGGACAGGGGCGCTACAATGAGCAGTTCTTC
CASSLGQGRYNEQFF
>NA|TRBV11-2|NA|TRBJ1-1
TGTGCCAGCAGCTTAGCTGGAGACACTGAAGCTTTCTTT
CASSLAGDTEAFF
>once|TRBV27|TRBD1|TRBJ1-5
TGTGCCAGCACCAGAGGACAGGGGAGGCGCAATCAGCCCCAGCATTTT
CASTRGQGRRNQPQHF
>NA|TRBV2|NA|TRBJ2-5
TGTGCCAGCAGGGGGGACTTTCAAGAGACCCAGTACTTC
CASRGDFQETQYF
>NA|TRBV19|TRBD2|TRBJ2-3
TGTGCCAGTAGTATAGGTGTCACGGGGGGACTAGATACGCAGTATTTT
CASSIGVTGGLDTQYF
>NA|TRBV6-1|NA|TRBJ2-1
TGTGCCAGCAGTGACCTGACAGGGGAGGGTGAGCAGTTCTTC
CASSDLTGEGEQFF
>NA|TRBV28|NA|TRBJ1-1
TGTGCCAGCAGTTTGGGGGGGACCCCTGAAGCTTTCTTT
CASSLGGTPEAFF
>NA|TRBV5-1|NA|TRBJ2-3
TGCGCCAGCAGCTTGGATACCGGTAACACAGATACGCAGTATTTT
CASSLDTGNTDTQYF
>NA|TRBV19|TRBD1|TRBJ1-2
TGTGCCAGTAGTATCGGGACAGGCCTCTATGGCTACACCTTC
CASSIGTGLYGYTF
>NA|TRBV6-5|NA|TRBJ2-2
TGTGCCAGCAGTTACTCGAACAGCCCGAACACCGGGGAGCTGTTTTTT
CASSYSNSPNTGELFF
>NA|TRBV27|TRBD2|TRBJ2-3
TGTGCCAGCAGTTTAGTGAGGACTAGCGGGGGCCCCCCCACAGATACGCAGTATTTT
CASSLVRTSGGPPTDTQYF